This T cell receptor (beta chain) was captured in a study of blood T cell repertoires in COVID-19. Study-level information: Spain, Italy and the United States supplied samples that represented acute and convalescent COVID-19. In each case, the material was cDNA or gDNA derived from T cells, B-cell-depleted T cells, or PBMCs.

As handled by the study authors: Reference gene primers were amplified, and this amplification served to estimate nucleated cell counts. Generated by immunoSEQ multiplex PCR, the TCRdb table keeps only in-frame clones and is missing some. Clonal size and the V and J genes are those of that table, whereas D and trimming came from the DNA. The sample lists approximately 440,000 clones; 88% were seen once. Seattle patients were enrolled during active infection and followed longitudinally. The CDR3 is made up of 13 amino acids. With 5 bases removed from V and 15 bases from J, the gap between germline ends came to 20 bases. Germline V gene lookup returns CDR1 LNHNV and CDR2 YYDKDF (reference sequence).

This chain uses TRBV15 with TRBJ2-1; no definite D call. The source of this sequence is a woman in her forties or fifties with COVID-19, enrolled during active disease. The sequenced sample was peripheral blood. CDR3 DNA sequence: TGTGCCACCAGCGAGGAAGTATCCTACGGCGGGTTCTTC. Its protein product is CATSEEVSYGGFF. Together with reference TRBV15 and TRBJ2-1, the CDR3 gives the full variable domain: DAMVIQNPRYQVTQFGKPVTLSCSQTLNHNVMYWYQQKSSQAPKLLFHYYDKDFNNEADTPDNFQSRRPNTSFCFLDIRSPGLGDTAMYLCATSEEVSYGGFFGPGTRLTVL.